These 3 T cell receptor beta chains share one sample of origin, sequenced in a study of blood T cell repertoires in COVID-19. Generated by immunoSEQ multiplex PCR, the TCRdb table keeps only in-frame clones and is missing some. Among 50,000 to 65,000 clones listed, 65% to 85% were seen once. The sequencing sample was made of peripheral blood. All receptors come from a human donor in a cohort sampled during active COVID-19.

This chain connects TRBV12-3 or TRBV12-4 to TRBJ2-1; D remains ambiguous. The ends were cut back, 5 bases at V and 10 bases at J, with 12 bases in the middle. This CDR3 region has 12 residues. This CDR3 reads CASSLRFGEQFF. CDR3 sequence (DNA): TGTGCCAGCAGTCTCAGATTCGGGGAGCAGTTCTTC.

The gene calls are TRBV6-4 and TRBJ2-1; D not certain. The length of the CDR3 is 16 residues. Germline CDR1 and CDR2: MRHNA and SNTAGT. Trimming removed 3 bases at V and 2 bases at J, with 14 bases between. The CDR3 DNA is TGTGCCAGCAGTGATATGAAAAACACGCCCTACAATGAGCAGTTCTTC. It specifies CASSDMKNTPYNEQFF.

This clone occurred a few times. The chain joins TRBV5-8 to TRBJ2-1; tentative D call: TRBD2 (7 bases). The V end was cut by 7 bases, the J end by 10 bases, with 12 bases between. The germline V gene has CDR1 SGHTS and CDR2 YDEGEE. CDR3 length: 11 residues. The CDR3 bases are TGTGCCAGCTATGAGGGGGGGGAGCAGTTCTTC. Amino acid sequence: CASYEGGEQFF. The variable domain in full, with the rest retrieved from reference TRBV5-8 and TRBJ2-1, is EAGVTQSPTHLIKTRGQQATLRCSPISGHTSVYWYQQALGLGLQFLLWYDEGEERNRGNFPPRFSGRQFPNYSSELNVNALELEDSALYLCASYEGGEQFFGPGTRLTVL.